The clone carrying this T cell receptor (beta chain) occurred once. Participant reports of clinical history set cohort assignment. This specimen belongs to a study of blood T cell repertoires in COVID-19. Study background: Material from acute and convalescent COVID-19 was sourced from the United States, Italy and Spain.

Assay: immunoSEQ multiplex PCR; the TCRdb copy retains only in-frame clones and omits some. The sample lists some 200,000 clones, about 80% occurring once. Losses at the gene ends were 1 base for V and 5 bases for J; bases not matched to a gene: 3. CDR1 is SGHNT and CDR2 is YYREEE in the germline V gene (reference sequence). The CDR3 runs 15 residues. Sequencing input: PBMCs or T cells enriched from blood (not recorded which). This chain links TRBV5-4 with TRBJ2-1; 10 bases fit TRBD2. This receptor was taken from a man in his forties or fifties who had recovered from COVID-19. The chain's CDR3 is CASSLTSGEHNEQFF. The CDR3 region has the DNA TGTGCCAGCAGCTTGACTAGCGGGGAGCACAATGAGCAGTTCTTC.